One sample yielded the 3 T cell receptor beta chains listed below, sequenced in a study of blood T cell repertoires in COVID-19. The method was immunoSEQ multiplex PCR; TCRdb's version includes in-frame clones alone and lacks a portion of them. The sample carries about 430,000 clones, 88% recorded once. The sequenced sample consisted of PBMCs or T cells enriched from blood (not recorded which). The receptors were sampled from a young woman who had been exposed to COVID-19.

V usage is TRBV2 and J usage is TRBJ1-5; 7 nucleotides align to TRBD1. The V gene end was trimmed by 8 bases and the J gene end by 2 bases; junction bases not matched to a gene: 12. The CDR3 spans 16 residues. The germline V gene encodes CDR1 SNHLY and CDR2 FYNNEI. The CDR3 DNA follows: TGTGCCAGCCAAACACAGGGGAGGTTGGGCAATCAGCCCCAGCATTTT. It is translated as CASQTQGRLGNQPQHF.

The CDR3, as DNA: TGTGCCAGCGGCGGGGGGTACGAGCAGTACTTC. Translation: CASGGGYEQYF. The V call is TRBV12-3 or TRBV12-4, the J call TRBJ2-7; 8 bases align to TRBD2. The CDR3 runs 11 residues. The ends lost 8 bases at V and 4 bases at J; junction bases unmatched: 1.

This clone was found a few times. This chain joins TRBV30 and TRBJ1-4; perhaps TRBD1 as D (6 bases). CDR1 is GTSNPN, CDR2 SVGIG, per germline (reference sequence). This CDR3 region has 12 residues. The V and J ends lost 0 bases and 7 bases respectively, with 6 bases between them. The CDR3 sequence: CAWSVQGEKLFF. The CDR3 coding sequence is TGTGCCTGGAGTGTACAGGGTGAAAAACTGTTTTTT.